This is a list of T cell receptor beta chains from one sample in a study of blood T cell repertoires in COVID-19. Using immunoSEQ multiplex PCR, the repertoire was profiled, and TCRdb retains in-frame clones only, with some absent. The data contain a few hundred thousand clones, around 88% of them singletons. The sequencing sample was made of peripheral blood. Every receptor here comes from a man between 25 and 39 years old with acute or convalescent COVID-19. Both conserved end residues are part of each CDR3.

V: TRBV11-3
J: TRBJ2-1
CDR3: CASSGGGGDNEQFF

V: TRBV6-2/TRBV6-3
J: TRBJ2-7
CDR3: CASSYSLAPTYEQYF

V: TRBV18
J: TRBJ2-3
CDR3: CASSPGTATDTQYF

V: TRBV4-1
J: TRBJ1-1
CDR3: CASSLTGDTEAFF

V: TRBV5-4
J: TRBJ1-2
CDR3: CASSEQDKTNYGYTF

V: TRBV12-3/TRBV12-4
J: TRBJ1-2
CDR3: CASRTTGPYGYTF

V: TRBV30
J: TRBJ2-3
CDR3: CAWSRGLAGADTQYF

V: TRBV28
J: TRBJ1-4
CDR3: CASSLSGGTGREKLFF

V: TRBV6-1
J: TRBJ1-1
CDR3: CASSGQGNTEAFF

V: TRBV30
J: TRBJ1-6
CDR3: CAWSVQGGEPLHF

V: TRBV28
J: TRBJ1-2
CDR3: CASFTTTGGNYGYTF

V: TRBV3-1/TRBV3-2
J: TRBJ1-1
CDR3: CASSQAIRGGEAFF

V: TRBV9
J: TRBJ2-1
CDR3: CASRETGSSYNEQFF

V: TRBV11-2
J: TRBJ2-7
CDR3: CASSLAYSEPPYEQYF

V: TRBV30
J: TRBJ1-1
CDR3: CAWYEGVGDTEAFF

V: TRBV6-1
J: TRBJ1-2
CDR3: CASSEARQYGYTF

V: TRBV5-6
J: TRBJ2-3
CDR3: CASSSWGLAGGPSDTQYF